This TCR beta chain came from a study of cytomegalovirus exposure and HLA in healthy donors. Use of 60 Vbeta and 13 Jbeta primers characterized the PCR. Profiling relied on immunoSEQ multiplex PCR, and the TCRdb table lists in-frame clones only, not all of them. The sample carries 200,000 to 300,000 clones, about 83% recorded once. There are a few counts of this clone. Per germline, CDR1 SGHAT and CDR2 FQDESV (reference sequence). The CDR3 is 14 amino acids. Trimming stripped 2 bases from V and 4 bases from J, with 9 bases between. This chain connects TRBV11-1 to TRBJ1-5; D might be TRBD1 (6 bases). The receptor comes from a woman aged 40 to 50 in good health and CMV-seropositive. Sequences were obtained from PBMCs. The CDR3 region is CASSLQGRNQPQHF. The CDR3 DNA follows: TGTGCCAGCAGCTTACAGGGGCGGAATCAGCCCCAGCATTTT.